Below, 3 T cell receptor beta chains from the same sample are listed, as sequenced in a study of identical twins. TCRdb used MiXCR to reprocess the 5' RACE reads, holding one entry per CDR3 protein. The sample holds about 470,000 distinct CDR3 sequences, approximately 24% seen once. The same data also contributed to another study, on T cells expressing NK-cell markers.

The sequenced sample consisted of CD4+ T cells sorted from blood. The source of these receptors is a woman aged 18-29 years in good health.

This clonotype turned up a few times. This chain joins TRBV5-1 and TRBJ2-7; D remains ambiguous. Trimming took 2 bases from V and 7 from J, leaving 22 bases between them. The CDR3 runs to 16 residues. Germline CDR1 and CDR2: SGHRS and YFSETQ. The CDR3 here is CASSFENRMSYEEQYF. The CDR3 DNA reads TGCGCCAGCAGCTTTGAAAATCGCATGAGTTACGAGGAGCAGTACTTC.

The chain is built from TRBV9 and TRBJ2-1; possible D gene TRBD2, 6 bases. The CDR3 spans 14 residues. Looked up from germline, CDR1 is SGDLS and CDR2 is YYNGEE. Trimming left V 5 bases short and J 2 bases short, with 11 bases between. CDR3 protein: CASSRLVPYNEQFF. The CDR3 DNA reads as TGTGCCAGCAGTAGACTAGTTCCCTACAATGAGCAGTTCTTC. Full variable domain (rest looked up from reference TRBV9 and TRBJ2-1): DSGVTQTPKHLITATGQRVTLRCSPRSGDLSVYWYQQSLDQGLQFLIQYYNGEERAKGNILERFSAQQFPDLHSELNLSSLELGDSALYFCASSRLVPYNEQFFGPGTRLTVL.

The CDR3 nucleotides read TGTGCCAGCAGCTCCGTGGGGCTAGCGGGGGACATCCAAGAGACCCAGTACTTC. Translated: CASSSVGLAGDIQETQYF. J is TRBJ2-5 and V is TRBV11-1, with TRBD2 matching 10 bases. This CDR3 has 18 residues. V gave up 4 bases and J gave up 1 base; unmatched junction bases: 12. Germline V gene lookup returns CDR1 SGHAT and CDR2 FQDESV (reference sequence).